This is a list of T cell receptor beta chains from one sample in a study of human T cells and chemical hapten exposure. One entry per CDR3 protein, called by TCRdb with MiXCR from the RACE reads. Seen here are around 300,000 distinct CDR3 sequences, around 7% observed once, and the top ten hold 0.9% to 1.5%. This material consisted of whole blood, taken in connection with sensitization to the hapten diphenylcyclopropenone (DPC). These receptors were taken from a man aged 18 to 30 with alopecia areata. Some clones in this sample may be carry-over from other donors' samples. Each CDR3 is given with its conserved first and last residue. A D gene is named only where the DNA matches it firmly. Clone size appears in some rows only: once, few, many, or a class for an expanded clone.

abundance: many; j_gene: TRBJ1-6; d_gene: -; v_gene: TRBV9; CDR3nt: TGTGCCAGCAGCCCACAGGTGACAGGCAATTCACCCCTCCACTTT; CDR3aa: CASSPQVTGNSPLHF
abundance: -; j_gene: TRBJ1-4; d_gene: TRBD1; v_gene: TRBV7-2; CDR3nt: TGTGCCAGCAGCTTGGGAGGGACAGGGGAAAAACTGTTTTTT; CDR3aa: CASSLGGTGEKLFF
abundance: many; j_gene: TRBJ2-1; d_gene: TRBD2; v_gene: TRBV4-1; CDR3nt: TGCGCCAGCAGCCAAGGTCTAGCGGGGGTGTACAATGAGCAGTTCTTC; CDR3aa: CASSQGLAGVYNEQFF
abundance: few; j_gene: TRBJ1-4; d_gene: -; v_gene: TRBV7-9; CDR3nt: TGTGCCAGCAGCTTAGGAGCCGGACTAGGTCGGGGTGAAAAACTGTTCTTT; CDR3aa: CASSLGAGLGRGEKLFF
abundance: few; j_gene: TRBJ2-3; d_gene: TRBD2; v_gene: TRBV5-1; CDR3nt: TGCGCCAGCGCTAGGCTAGCGGGTAATCCAGATACGCAGTATTTT; CDR3aa: CASARLAGNPDTQYF
abundance: few; j_gene: TRBJ2-1; d_gene: TRBD1; v_gene: TRBV29-1; CDR3nt: TGCAGCGTTGAAGATAGGGGACAGGGTTTGTACAATGAGCAGTTCTTC; CDR3aa: CSVEDRGQGLYNEQFF
abundance: few; j_gene: TRBJ1-1; d_gene: -; v_gene: TRBV7-9; CDR3nt: TGTGCCAGCAGCTTCCAGACAGTAGGAACCACTGAAGCTTTCTTT; CDR3aa: CASSFQTVGTTEAFF
abundance: many; j_gene: TRBJ2-1; d_gene: -; v_gene: TRBV29-1; CDR3nt: -; CDR3aa: CSVAEGSRGFF
abundance: few; j_gene: TRBJ2-3; d_gene: -; v_gene: TRBV18; CDR3nt: TGTGCCAGCTCACCACCTCTGGACGGAGATACGCAGTATTTT; CDR3aa: CASSPPLDGDTQYF
abundance: -; j_gene: TRBJ1-2; d_gene: -; v_gene: TRBV7-9; CDR3nt: TGTGCCAGCAGCTTTATACAGGGCGCGGATACTGGCTACACCTTC; CDR3aa: CASSFIQGADTGYTF
abundance: -; j_gene: TRBJ2-4; d_gene: -; v_gene: TRBV7-2; CDR3nt: TGTGCCAGCAGCTCTGGACAGAGAAACATTCAGTACTTC; CDR3aa: CASSSGQRNIQYF
abundance: many; j_gene: TRBJ1-5; d_gene: TRBD1; v_gene: TRBV7-8; CDR3nt: TGTGCCAGCAGCTCGGTACAGGGGAGTGATCAGCCCCAGCATTTT; CDR3aa: CASSSVQGSDQPQHF
abundance: few; j_gene: TRBJ1-2; d_gene: -; v_gene: TRBV5-5; CDR3nt: TGTGCCAGCAGCACGGACAGCTGGGATGGCTACACCTTC; CDR3aa: CASSTDSWDGYTF
abundance: many; j_gene: TRBJ2-1; d_gene: -; v_gene: TRBV27; CDR3nt: TGTGCCAGCAGTTTTTCAGTGAGCAATGAGCAGTTCTTC; CDR3aa: CASSFSVSNEQFF
abundance: few; j_gene: TRBJ1-5; d_gene: TRBD1; v_gene: TRBV18; CDR3nt: TGTGCCAGCTCACGAACAGGGGGGACTCAGCCCCAGCATTTT; CDR3aa: CASSRTGGTQPQHF
abundance: few; j_gene: TRBJ1-3; d_gene: TRBD1; v_gene: TRBV6-5; CDR3nt: TGTGCCAGCAGATTGACAGGGGGGTCACAAAACACCATATATTTT; CDR3aa: CASRLTGGSQNTIYF
abundance: few; j_gene: TRBJ1-1; d_gene: -; v_gene: TRBV20-1; CDR3nt: TGCAGTGCTAGAGATCGGCCGCGAACTGAAGCTTTCTTT; CDR3aa: CSARDRPRTEAFF
abundance: -; j_gene: TRBJ2-7; d_gene: -; v_gene: TRBV14; CDR3nt: TGTGCCAGCAGCCAAGCCCCCTACGAGCAGTACTTC; CDR3aa: CASSQAPYEQYF
abundance: -; j_gene: TRBJ2-1; d_gene: -; v_gene: TRBV6-2/TRBV6-3; CDR3nt: TGTGCCAGCAGTTACTCGGCAGGCATCAATGAGCAGTTCTTC; CDR3aa: CASSYSAGINEQFF
abundance: few; j_gene: TRBJ2-3; d_gene: -; v_gene: TRBV20-1; CDR3nt: TGCAGTGCCGCGGGACTTTTCACAGATACGCAGTATTTT; CDR3aa: CSAAGLFTDTQYF
abundance: many; j_gene: TRBJ2-5; d_gene: -; v_gene: TRBV29-1; CDR3nt: TGCAGCGTTGGACAGTATCAAGAGACCCAGTACTTC; CDR3aa: CSVGQYQETQYF
abundance: many; j_gene: TRBJ2-2; d_gene: TRBD1; v_gene: TRBV10-3; CDR3nt: TGTGCCATCAGGCCGACAGGGCTTAACACCGGGGAGCTGTTTTTT; CDR3aa: CAIRPTGLNTGELFF
abundance: few; j_gene: TRBJ1-5; d_gene: -; v_gene: TRBV6-2/TRBV6-3; CDR3nt: TGTGCCAGCAGTTACCTCCTACGGGGGGCCCATCAGCCCCAGCATTTT; CDR3aa: CASSYLLRGAHQPQHF
abundance: few; j_gene: TRBJ2-7; d_gene: -; v_gene: TRBV6-2/TRBV6-3; CDR3nt: TGTGCCAGCCGCCGAGGGATAGGCGAGCAGTACTTC; CDR3aa: CASRRGIGEQYF
abundance: few; j_gene: TRBJ2-2; d_gene: -; v_gene: TRBV12-3/TRBV12-4; CDR3nt: TGTGCCAGCAGCACGAGGCAGGGGAGCACCGGGGAGCTGTTTTTT; CDR3aa: CASSTRQGSTGELFF
abundance: -; j_gene: TRBJ2-3; d_gene: -; v_gene: TRBV5-1; CDR3nt: TGCGCCAGCAGCAAACAGCCGCAGCCATACACAGATACGCAGTATTTT; CDR3aa: CASSKQPQPYTDTQYF
abundance: -; j_gene: TRBJ2-7; d_gene: -; v_gene: TRBV20-1; CDR3nt: TGCAGTGCTAGAGATATAAGGGCAGGGAATTCCCACGAGCAGTACTTC; CDR3aa: CSARDIRAGNSHEQYF
abundance: -; j_gene: TRBJ2-3; d_gene: -; v_gene: TRBV4-3; CDR3nt: TGCGCCAGCAGCCAAGAAAGGGCCCAGGGGGGCAGTTTCACAGATACGCAGTATTTT; CDR3aa: CASSQERAQGGSFTDTQYF
abundance: few; j_gene: TRBJ1-5; d_gene: -; v_gene: TRBV12-3/TRBV12-4; CDR3nt: TGTGCCAGCAGCCGGGACAATAGCAATCAGCCCCAGCATTTT; CDR3aa: CASSRDNSNQPQHF
abundance: many; j_gene: TRBJ2-3; d_gene: -; v_gene: TRBV4-3; CDR3nt: TGCGCCAGCAGCCAAGCTATTATAGATCCCCAAGATACGCAGTATTTT; CDR3aa: CASSQAIIDPQDTQYF
abundance: many; j_gene: TRBJ1-2; d_gene: -; v_gene: TRBV4-2; CDR3nt: TGTGCCAGCAGCCAAGAAGAGTTTTCGCCCGGCTACACCTTC; CDR3aa: CASSQEEFSPGYTF
abundance: many; j_gene: TRBJ1-1; d_gene: -; v_gene: TRBV9; CDR3nt: TGTGCCAGCAGCGAAGGCGGGGGTAGGACTGAAGCTTTCTTT; CDR3aa: CASSEGGGRTEAFF
abundance: many; j_gene: TRBJ1-2; d_gene: -; v_gene: TRBV28; CDR3nt: TGTGCCAGCAGTTCCTCCCGGGGAGGCTACACCTTC; CDR3aa: CASSSSRGGYTF
abundance: few; j_gene: TRBJ2-6; d_gene: TRBD1; v_gene: TRBV19; CDR3nt: TGTGCCAGTACACGGACAGGCGCGTACGGGGCCAACGTCCTGACTTTC; CDR3aa: CASTRTGAYGANVLTF
abundance: -; j_gene: TRBJ2-1; d_gene: -; v_gene: TRBV12-3/TRBV12-4; CDR3nt: TGTGCCAGCAGTTCATACAGGGTAATGTTCTTC; CDR3aa: CASSSYRVMFF
abundance: few; j_gene: TRBJ1-2; d_gene: -; v_gene: TRBV7-9; CDR3nt: TGTGCCAGCAGCTTTGGCTTGGGTGGGTTCGGTGGCTACACCTTC; CDR3aa: CASSFGLGGFGGYTF
abundance: few; j_gene: TRBJ2-2; d_gene: -; v_gene: TRBV10-3; CDR3nt: TGTGCCATCAGGCGGGACAGATACACCGGGGAGCTGTTTTTT; CDR3aa: CAIRRDRYTGELFF
abundance: few; j_gene: TRBJ1-1; d_gene: -; v_gene: TRBV20-1; CDR3nt: TGCAGTGCTAGAGAGGCGGGAACGAACACTGAAGCTTTCTTT; CDR3aa: CSAREAGTNTEAFF
abundance: -; j_gene: TRBJ1-5; d_gene: TRBD1; v_gene: TRBV19; CDR3nt: TGTGCCAGTAGTGGGGGGGGACAGACTCATCAGCCCCAGCATTTT; CDR3aa: CASSGGGQTHQPQHF
abundance: many; j_gene: TRBJ1-5; d_gene: -; v_gene: TRBV10-3; CDR3nt: TGTGCCATCAGTGAGTCTCCAGGGGTTGATCAGCCCCAGCATTTT; CDR3aa: CAISESPGVDQPQHF
abundance: -; j_gene: TRBJ2-5; d_gene: -; v_gene: TRBV11-1; CDR3nt: TGTGCCAGCAGCTTAGTTCGGGGGACGTTATGGACCCAGTACTTC; CDR3aa: CASSLVRGTLWTQYF
abundance: -; j_gene: TRBJ2-1; d_gene: -; v_gene: TRBV29-1; CDR3nt: TGCAGCGTTGAAGATCGGGCAGGGGGAGGGAATGAGCAGTTCTTC; CDR3aa: CSVEDRAGGGNEQFF
abundance: few; j_gene: TRBJ1-2; d_gene: -; v_gene: TRBV27; CDR3nt: TGTGCCAGCAGTATCGGACGGAACTATGGCTACACCTTC; CDR3aa: CASSIGRNYGYTF
abundance: few; j_gene: TRBJ2-2; d_gene: -; v_gene: TRBV19; CDR3nt: TGTGCCAGTAGTAACCCAGGGGTAGCCCTAAAGGATTTT; CDR3aa: CASSNPGVALKDF
abundance: few; j_gene: TRBJ2-7; d_gene: TRBD1; v_gene: TRBV28; CDR3nt: TGTGCCAGCAGTAGGGACAGCCACGAGCAGTACTTC; CDR3aa: CASSRDSHEQYF